This TCR beta chain derives from a study of blood T cell repertoires in COVID-19. The overall study: Cohort 3 donors counted as recovered after two negative PCRs, clearance, or resolved symptoms.

The CDR3 spans 16 residues. With 0 bases clipped from V and 7 bases from J, the junction kept 9 bases outside the gene matches. CDR1 is SGHRS, CDR2 YFSETQ, per germline. Per the original methods: Nucleated cell counts were estimated from reference gene primer amplification. Profiling relied on immunoSEQ multiplex PCR, and the TCRdb table lists in-frame clones only, not all of them. V, J and clone size derive from that table, while D and trimming were established from the DNA sequence. The data show approximately 240,000 clones, 85% to 90% seen once. Cohort placement rested on clinical history that participants reported themselves.

This receptor was obtained from a woman aged 50 to 65 in a cohort exposed to, infected with or recovered from COVID-19 (not recorded which). The sequencing input was PBMCs or T cells enriched from blood (not recorded which). The chain combines TRBV5-1 with TRBJ1-4; 7 positions agree with TRBD1. The CDR3 DNA reads as TGCGCCAGCAGCTTGGATGGACAGGTGGATGGTGAAAAACTGTTTTTT. Protein: CASSLDGQVDGEKLFF.